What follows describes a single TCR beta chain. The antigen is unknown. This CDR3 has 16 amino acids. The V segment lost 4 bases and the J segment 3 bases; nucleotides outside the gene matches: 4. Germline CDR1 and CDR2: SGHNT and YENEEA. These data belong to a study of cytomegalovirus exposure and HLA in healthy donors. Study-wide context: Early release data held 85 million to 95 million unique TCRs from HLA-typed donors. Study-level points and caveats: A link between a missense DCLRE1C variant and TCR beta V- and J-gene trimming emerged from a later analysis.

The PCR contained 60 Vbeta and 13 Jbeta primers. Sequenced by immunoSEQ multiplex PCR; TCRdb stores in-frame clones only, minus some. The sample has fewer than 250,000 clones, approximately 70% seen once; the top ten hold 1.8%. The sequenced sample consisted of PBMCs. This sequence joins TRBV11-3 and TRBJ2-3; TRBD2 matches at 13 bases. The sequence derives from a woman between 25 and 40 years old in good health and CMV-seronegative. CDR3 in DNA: TGTGCCAGCAGCTCGGGACTAGCGGGACCTACAGATACGCAGTATTTT. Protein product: CASSSGLAGPTDTQYF.